The clone carrying this T cell receptor beta chain was seen only once. The antigen is unknown. This sample is part of a study of T cell responses to AZD1222 COVID-19 vaccine. Study-level findings and limits: Spike-specific TCR breadth and depth both grew after two AZD1222 doses. Baseline seropositives among AZD1222 recipients totaled only six or seven. Nearly half of spike-specific TCRs reportedly target variant regions that are unmutated in the B.1.351 and B.1.1.7 variants. In a largely white British group with more females than males, clonal diversity was possibly underestimated.

Only in-frame clones appear in the TCRdb table, and some are missing; sequencing was by immunoSEQ multiplex PCR. The repertoire holds about 130,000 clones, roughly 92% seen once, with about 1.1% in the top ten. The V segment lost 3 bases and the J segment 1 base; nucleotides outside the gene matches: 4. The CDR3 runs 15 residues. Germline V lookup: CDR1 MNHEY, CDR2 SMNVEV (reference sequence). The specimen comprised peripheral blood, sampled 28 days after the second AZD1222 dose. The TCR originated in an adult who received the AZD1222 COVID-19 vaccine. V gene TRBV27 combines with J gene TRBJ2-7; 9 bases are shared with TRBD1. The CDR3 region has the DNA TGTGCCAGCAGTTTTCAACAGGGGGCATCCTACGAGCAGTACTTC. This codes for CASSFQQGASYEQYF.